These T cell receptor beta chains were read from a single sample in a study of T-cell memory formation after mild COVID-19. TCRdb called the 5' RACE reads again in MiXCR, with one record for every CDR3 protein. The sample gives about 560,000 distinct CDR3 sequences, roughly 17% of which show up once; around 7.8% is in the top ten. Input material: PBMCs or a T cell subset sorted from them (not recorded which). The receptors here all came from an adult woman who had mild COVID-19 (a few samples of this study predate the infection). Cell type and time point are not known. Both conserved end residues are part of each CDR3. Fields, in order: J gene, D gene, V gene, clone size, CDR3 DNA, CDR3 protein. A D gene is named only where the DNA matches it firmly. Size tells how often a clone was seen (once, few, many) or the class of an expanded clone, and some rows leave it out.

j_call: TRBJ1-1
d_call: .
v_call: TRBV7-2
clone_size: .
cdr3_nt: TGTGCCAGCAGCTTAGACGGACACCTGAACACTGAAGCTTTCTTT
cdr3_aa: CASSLDGHLNTEAFF

j_call: TRBJ2-6
d_call: .
v_call: TRBV12-3/TRBV12-4
clone_size: few
cdr3_nt: TGTGCCAGCAGTTTGTGGTCGGCTGGGGCCAACGTCCTGACTTTC
cdr3_aa: CASSLWSAGANVLTF

j_call: TRBJ1-2
d_call: .
v_call: TRBV6-5
clone_size: .
cdr3_nt: TGTGCCAGCAGTTACGAAGCGGGCAGCATTTATGGCTACACCTTC
cdr3_aa: CASSYEAGSIYGYTF

j_call: TRBJ2-1
d_call: TRBD2
v_call: TRBV6-2/TRBV6-3
clone_size: few
cdr3_nt: TGTGCCAGCAGATCTCTAGCGGGAGGGGTACATGAGCAGTTCTTC
cdr3_aa: CASRSLAGGVHEQFF

j_call: TRBJ2-7
d_call: .
v_call: TRBV4-2
clone_size: many
cdr3_nt: TGTGCCAGCAGCCAAGGAGGTCTCGGGGGGCACGAGCAGTACTTC
cdr3_aa: CASSQGGLGGHEQYF

j_call: TRBJ2-5
d_call: .
v_call: TRBV18
clone_size: .
cdr3_nt: TGTGCCAGCTCACCAATGACTCTGGCGGACGGGGCCCAGTACTTC
cdr3_aa: CASSPMTLADGAQYF

j_call: TRBJ1-1
d_call: .
v_call: TRBV13
clone_size: .
cdr3_nt: TGTGCCAGCAGCTTAAAGCCTCTCCGTGAAGCTTTCTTT
cdr3_aa: CASSLKPLREAFF

j_call: TRBJ2-3
d_call: .
v_call: TRBV9
clone_size: .
cdr3_nt: TGTGCCAGCAGCGTATCGAACGGTCAAGGGGCCACAGATACGCAGTATTTT
cdr3_aa: CASSVSNGQGATDTQYF

j_call: TRBJ1-1
d_call: TRBD1
v_call: TRBV5-5
clone_size: .
cdr3_nt: TGTGCCAGCAGTACAGGGGGAGCTGAAGCTTTCTTT
cdr3_aa: CASSTGGAEAFF

j_call: TRBJ1-2
d_call: TRBD1
v_call: TRBV5-1
clone_size: .
cdr3_nt: TGCGCCAGCAGTTCGGGACAGGTCAAGGGATATGGCTACACCTTC
cdr3_aa: CASSSGQVKGYGYTF

j_call: TRBJ2-7
d_call: .
v_call: TRBV7-8
clone_size: .
cdr3_nt: TGTGCCAGCAGCTCCGGGGTGACGGACGAGCAGTACTTC
cdr3_aa: CASSSGVTDEQYF

j_call: TRBJ2-3
d_call: TRBD2
v_call: TRBV20-1
clone_size: few
cdr3_nt: TGCAGTGCTCAAGTCACTAGCGGGAGAACAGATACGCAGTATTTT
cdr3_aa: CSAQVTSGRTDTQYF

j_call: TRBJ1-1
d_call: .
v_call: TRBV20-1
clone_size: few
cdr3_nt: TGCAGTGCTAGATCTGTTCTCTCCTCTAGGAACACTGAAGCTTTCTTT
cdr3_aa: CSARSVLSSRNTEAFF

j_call: TRBJ2-2
d_call: TRBD1
v_call: TRBV2
clone_size: few
cdr3_nt: TGTGCCAGCAGTGAAGCGGGGACAGGGGGCGGCGGGGAGCTGTTTTTT
cdr3_aa: CASSEAGTGGGGELFF

j_call: TRBJ2-1
d_call: .
v_call: TRBV7-2
clone_size: .
cdr3_nt: TGTGCCAGCAGCTCGAGCGGCTACAATGAGCAGTTCTTC
cdr3_aa: CASSSSGYNEQFF